This TCR beta chain derives from a study of blood T cell repertoires in COVID-19. Study-level information: The study drew acute and convalescent COVID-19 samples from the United States, Italy and Spain. Sources were T cells, B-cell-depleted T cells, or PBMCs; the material itself was cDNA or gDNA.

Per the germline V gene, CDR1 is MNHNS and CDR2 is SASEGT. The CDR3 spans 15 residues. V was cut by 8 bases and J by 5 bases, with 18 bases left in between. As originally analysed: Amplification of reference gene primers provided the estimated nucleated cell counts. Method: immunoSEQ multiplex PCR; TCRdb's copy keeps in-frame clones and lacks some. V and J calls and clone size are as listed in that table; D and trimming were resolved from the DNA. The sample carries under 250,000 clones, 75% to 85% recorded once. The sequence derives from a woman in her seventies with COVID-19, enrolled during active disease. The rearrangement uses TRBV6-1 and TRBJ2-2, with D possibly TRBD1 on 5 matching bases. The sample was peripheral blood. The CDR3 reads CASGERLQETGELFF. In DNA form, the CDR3 reads TGTGCCAGCGGAGAACGATTACAGGAGACCGGGGAGCTGTTTTTT.